The T cell receptor beta chain under discussion was sequenced for a study of cytotoxic CD8 clonotypes in ibrutinib-treated CLL. Germline CDR1 and CDR2: LNHDA and SQIVND (reference sequence). V was trimmed by 5 bases and J by 2 bases, leaving 13 bases between them. The CDR3 spans 14 residues. Profiling relied on immunoSEQ multiplex PCR, and the TCRdb table lists in-frame clones only, not all of them. The data contain 150,000 to 200,000 clones, roughly 90% of them singletons. The gene calls are TRBV19 and TRBJ2-7, with D possibly TRBD1 on 5 matching bases. The TCR was taken from a human donor with chronic lymphocytic leukemia. Sample: PBMCs, taken at disease progression, from a patient treated with ibrutinib. The CDR3 spells CASSSTQAAYEQYF. In DNA form, the CDR3 reads TGTGCCAGTAGTTCAACACAGGCTGCCTACGAGCAGTACTTC.